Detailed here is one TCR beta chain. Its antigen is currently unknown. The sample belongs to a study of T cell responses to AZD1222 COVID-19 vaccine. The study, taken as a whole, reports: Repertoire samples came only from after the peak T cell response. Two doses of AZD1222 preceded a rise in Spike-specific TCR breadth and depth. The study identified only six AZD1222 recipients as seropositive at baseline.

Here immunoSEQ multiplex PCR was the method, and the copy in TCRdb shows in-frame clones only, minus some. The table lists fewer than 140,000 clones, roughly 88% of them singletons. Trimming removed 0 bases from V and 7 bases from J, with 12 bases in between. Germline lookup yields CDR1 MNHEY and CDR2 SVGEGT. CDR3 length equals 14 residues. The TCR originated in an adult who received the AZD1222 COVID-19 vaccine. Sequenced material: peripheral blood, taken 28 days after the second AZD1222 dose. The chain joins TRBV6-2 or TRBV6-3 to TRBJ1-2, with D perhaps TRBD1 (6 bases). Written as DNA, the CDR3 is TGTGCCAGCAGTTACTCCGGCAGGGGCGGTGGCTACACCTTC. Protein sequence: CASSYSGRGGGYTF.